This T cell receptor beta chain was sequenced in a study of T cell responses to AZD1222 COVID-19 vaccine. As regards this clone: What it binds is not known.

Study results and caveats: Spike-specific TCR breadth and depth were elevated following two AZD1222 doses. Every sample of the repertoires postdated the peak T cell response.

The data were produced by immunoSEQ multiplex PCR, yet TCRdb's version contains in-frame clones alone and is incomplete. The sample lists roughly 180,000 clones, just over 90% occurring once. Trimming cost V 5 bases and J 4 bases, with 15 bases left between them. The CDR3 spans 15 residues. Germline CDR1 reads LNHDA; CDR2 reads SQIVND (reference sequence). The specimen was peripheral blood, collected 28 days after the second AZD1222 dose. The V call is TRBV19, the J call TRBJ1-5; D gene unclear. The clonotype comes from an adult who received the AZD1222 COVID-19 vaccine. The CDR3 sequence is CASSLREGGNQPQHF. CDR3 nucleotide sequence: TGTGCCAGTAGTCTTCGGGAGGGAGGGAATCAGCCCCAGCATTTT.